The entry below gives a single T cell receptor beta chain sequence along with its context. This sample was taken from a study of early T cells in non-severe SARS-CoV-2 infection. The V and J ends lost 3 bases and 7 bases respectively, with 22 bases between them. The CDR3 extends over 16 amino acids. Germline assignment: CDR1 SGHKS and CDR2 YYEKEE (reference sequence). Individual cDNA molecules each received unique molecular identifiers attached to them. In TCRdb, the 5' RACE reads were re-called with MiXCR into one record per CDR3 protein. The sample holds tens of thousands of distinct CDR3 sequences; around 3.6% are singletons and the top ten take just over 3%.

The sequence derives from an adult who was a healthcare worker with PCR-confirmed SARS-CoV-2 infection or an uninfected control (not recorded which). Sequenced: whole blood. J is TRBJ1-2 and V is TRBV5-5; D unresolved. The DNA for the CDR3 is TGTGCCAGCAGCTCCCGGTGGGTGGGCTCGCATGGTGGCTACACCTTC. Encoded protein: CASSSRWVGSHGGYTF.